This TCR beta chain was profiled in a study of blood T cell repertoires in COVID-19. Study at large: Sources were T cells, B-cell-depleted T cells, or PBMCs; the material itself was cDNA or gDNA.

V was cut by 2 bases and J by 4 bases, with 7 bases left in between. The CDR3 has 14 residues. The germline CDR1 and CDR2 sequences are KGHDR and SFDVKD. This table comes from immunoSEQ multiplex PCR, and its TCRdb copy is limited to in-frame clones, with some not included. The sample lists nearly 400,000 clones; nearly 90% were seen once. This clone occurred once. Living in 24 US areas, the participants were between roughly 18 and 95 years of age. Cohort allocation depended upon clinical history that participants reported. Donors of Cohort 3 who recovered were those that had two negative PCRs, clearance, or symptom resolution.

Specimen: PBMCs or T cells enriched from blood (not recorded which). The TCR comes from a woman aged 25 to 39 who had recovered from COVID-19. The rearrangement uses TRBV24-1 and TRBJ2-2; possible D gene TRBD2, 5 bases. CDR3 sequence (DNA): TGTGCCACCAGTGATTCGGGGTTCACCGGGGAGCTGTTTTTT. This codes for CATSDSGFTGELFF.